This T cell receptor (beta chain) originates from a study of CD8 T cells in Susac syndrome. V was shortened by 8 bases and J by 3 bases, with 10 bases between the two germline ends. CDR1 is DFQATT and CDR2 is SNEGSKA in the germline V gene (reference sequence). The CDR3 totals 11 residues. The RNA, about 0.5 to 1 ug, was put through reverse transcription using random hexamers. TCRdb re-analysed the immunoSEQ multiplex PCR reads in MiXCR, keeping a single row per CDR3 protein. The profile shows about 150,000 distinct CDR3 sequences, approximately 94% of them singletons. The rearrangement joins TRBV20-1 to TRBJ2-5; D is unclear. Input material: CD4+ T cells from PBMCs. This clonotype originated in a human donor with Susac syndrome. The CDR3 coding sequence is TGCAGTTCCGGATTGGAAGAGACCCAGTACTTC. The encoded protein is CSSGLEETQYF.